What follows are 18 T cell receptor beta chains derived from one specimen sequenced in a study of T-cell memory formation after mild COVID-19. TCRdb itself ran the 5' RACE reads through MiXCR, one entry per CDR3 protein. The sample yields more than 85,000 distinct CDR3 sequences, roughly 11% seen once. Sequenced: PBMCs or a T cell subset sorted from them (not recorded which). These TCRs come from a man aged 18 to 35 who had mild COVID-19 (a few samples of this study predate the infection). Cell type and time point are not known.

This clonotype was found a few times. The genes are TRBV9 and TRBJ2-2; the D is unclear. Trimming removed 0 bases at V and 8 bases at J, with 8 bases between. The germline V gene encodes CDR1 SGDLS and CDR2 YYNGEE. The CDR3 runs 13 residues. The CDR3 is CASSVGLPGELFF. For the CDR3, the DNA is TGTGCCAGCAGCGTAGGGCTGCCGGGGGAGCTGTTTTTT.

The V call is TRBV20-1, the J call TRBJ2-3; no clear D. V was trimmed by 5 bases and J by 5 bases, leaving 8 bases between them. The CDR3 covers 11 residues. Germline CDR1 and CDR2: DFQATT and SNEGSKA (reference sequence). CDR3 residues: CSAGPIDTQYF. The CDR3 DNA reads as TGCAGTGCTGGTCCTATAGATACGCAGTATTTT.

This clonotype has a handful of counts. J is TRBJ2-3 and V is TRBV12-3 or TRBV12-4, with D hard to call. This CDR3 is built from 13 residues. Trimming took 5 bases from V and 2 from J, leaving 8 bases between them. DNA of the CDR3: TGTGCCAGCAGTGCGATACTCACAGATACGCAGTATTTT. Translation gives CASSAILTDTQYF.

The chain links TRBV24-1 to TRBJ2-5; weak D call: TRBD2 (6 bases). V was pared by 4 bases and J by 3 bases, with 8 bases between. Germline V CDR1 and CDR2: KGHDR, SFDVKD. CDR3 length: 13 residues. CDR3 sequence reads: CATSEGGKETQYF. CDR3 bases: TGTGCCACCAGTGAGGGAGGAAAAGAGACCCAGTACTTC.

CDR3 DNA: TGTGCCAGCAGCAGAAGGACAGCGACTGAAGCTTTCTTT. Protein: CASSRRTATEAFF. V is TRBV5-6 and J is TRBJ1-1, with D maybe TRBD1 (6 bases). There are 13 residues in the CDR3. Per the germline V gene, CDR1 is SGHDT and CDR2 is YYEEEE. V was pared by 4 bases and J by 5 bases, with 12 bases between.

This clonotype was counted at least ten times. The chain is built from TRBV20-1 and TRBJ2-1; D possibly corresponds to TRBD2 (5 bases). The V and J ends lost 7 bases and 2 bases respectively, with 12 bases between them. Germline loops: CDR1 DFQATT, CDR2 SNEGSKA (reference sequence). The CDR3 is made up of 13 amino acids. DNA of the CDR3: TGCAGTGGCTTGGCGGGTACCTACAATGAGCAGTTCTTC. Its translation: CSGLAGTYNEQFF.

CDR3 DNA: TGTGCCAGCAGTTTAACGTTAGGGCAGCCCCAGCATTTT. It encodes CASSLTLGQPQHF. The chain has TRBV12-3 or TRBV12-4 and TRBJ1-5; D uncertain. Trimming left V 2 bases short and J 7 bases short, with 9 bases between. CDR3 length: 13 residues.

This clonotype was seen many times. The chain has TRBV7-3 and TRBJ2-2, with 9 nucleotides matching TRBD1. Germline CDR1 SGHTA, CDR2 FQGTGA. J was trimmed by 1 base and V by 3 bases; bases with no gene match: 6. The CDR3 contains 17 residues. The CDR3 DNA reads TGTGCCAGCAGCTTTCCTAACAGGGGGCGGAACACCGGGGAGCTGTTTTTT. Protein: CASSFPNRGRNTGELFF.

This clonotype was observed a handful of times. V usage is TRBV6-2 or TRBV6-3 and J usage is TRBJ1-5; 8 positions agree with TRBD1. Germline values: CDR1 MNHEY, CDR2 SVGEGT. The CDR3 runs 14 residues. With 6 bases clipped from V and 7 bases from J, the junction kept 8 bases outside the gene matches. The CDR3 sequence: CASSQGQGRQPQHF. CDR3 sequence (DNA): TGTGCCAGCAGCCAAGGACAGGGAAGGCAGCCCCAGCATTTT.

A few counts support this clonotype. This rearrangement joins TRBV13 to TRBJ2-5; D is perhaps TRBD1 (8 bases). This CDR3 contains 14 residues. CDR1 and CDR2 from the germline V gene are PRHDT and FYEKMQ (reference sequence). The V gene lost 5 bases and the J gene lost 5 bases, with 15 bases spanning the gap. Here the CDR3 DNA reads TGTGCCAGCAGCCTGTCACAGGGGGGGGAGACCCAGTACTTC. Translation: CASSLSQGGETQYF.

Only a few counts were recorded for this clonotype. The chain links TRBV20-1 to TRBJ2-3, with TRBD2 matching over 7 bases. The CDR3 is 15 amino acids. Germline assignment: CDR1 DFQATT and CDR2 SNEGSKA (reference sequence). The V segment lost 3 bases and the J segment 0 bases; nucleotides outside the gene matches: 6. Here the CDR3 reads CSASRLAESTDTQYF. For the CDR3, the DNA is TGCAGTGCTAGTCGGCTAGCGGAGAGCACAGATACGCAGTATTTT.

This clonotype has ten or more counts. The CDR3 coding sequence is TGTGCCAGCAGTCCAGGGTTTGGCACTGAAGCTTTCTTT. It translates to CASSPGFGTEAFF. The V gene is TRBV12-3 or TRBV12-4, the J gene TRBJ1-1; a weak D match, TRBD1 (5 bases). The CDR3 contains 13 residues. V was shortened by 5 bases and J by 4 bases, with 11 bases between the two germline ends.

This clonotype came up many times. The V and J genes are TRBV7-6 and TRBJ1-2; D is undetermined. CDR3 length equals 13 residues. The germline gives CDR1 SGHVS, CDR2 FNYEAQ. V gave up 5 bases and J gave up 5 bases, with 12 bases separating them. CDR3 DNA sequence: TGTGCCAGCAGCCCAGGCGGAGGGTATGGCTACACCTTC. Translation gives CASSPGGGYGYTF. Full variable domain (remainder filled in from reference TRBV7-6 and TRBJ1-2): GAGVSQSPRYKVTKRGQDVALRCDPISGHVSLYWYRQALGQGPEFLTYFNYEAQQDKSGLPNDRFSAERPEGSISTLTIQRTEQRDSAMYRCASSPGGGYGYTFGSGTRLTVV.

This clonotype was seen a handful of times. V and J are TRBV7-9 and TRBJ1-1; maybe TRBD1 (6 bases). Germline loops: CDR1 SEHNR, CDR2 FQNEAQ (reference sequence). CDR3 size: 12 residues. The V end was cut by 7 bases, the J end by 3 bases, with 9 bases between. CDR3: CASMGADTEAFF. The CDR3, as DNA: TGTGCCAGCATGGGGGCGGACACTGAAGCTTTCTTT.

A few counts support this clonotype. The rearrangement uses TRBV15 and TRBJ2-1; possible D gene TRBD2, 6 bases. The CDR3 is 16 amino acids. The germline V and J ends were trimmed by 0 bases and 5 bases, with 14 bases remaining between them. Germline CDR1 LNHNV, CDR2 YYDKDF (reference sequence). The CDR3 nucleotides are TGTGCCACCAGCAGAGAATCTGGCGGGGAAAACAATGAGCAGTTCTTC. Its translation: CATSRESGGENNEQFF.

The chain combines TRBV6-2 or TRBV6-3 with TRBJ2-7; 8 bases agree with TRBD1. The CDR3 contains 14 residues. Trimming cost V 7 bases and J 5 bases; bases outside gene matches: 10. Germline V gene sequence: CDR1 MNHEY, CDR2 SVGEGT. The DNA for the CDR3 is TGTGCCAGCACCTCCGGACAGGGTCCCCACGAGCAGTACGTC. Its protein is CASTSGQGPHEQYV.

This clonotype was observed a handful of times. This CDR3 reads CATSRDRWDSGGPSEQYV. The CDR3 DNA reads as TGTGCCACCAGCAGAGATAGGTGGGACTCAGGGGGGCCCTCCGAGCAGTACGTC. The gene calls are TRBV15 and TRBJ2-7; weak D call: TRBD1 (7 bases). CDR3 length: 18 residues. The germline V gene has CDR1 LNHNV and CDR2 YYDKDF (reference sequence). Trimming stripped 0 bases from V and 6 bases from J, with 24 bases between.

This clonotype was detected only a few times. CDR3 in amino acids: CASSPTKRFGELFF. The CDR3, as DNA: TGTGCCAGCAGCCCTACCAAGCGTTTCGGGGAGCTGTTTTTT. The chain is built from TRBV7-3 and TRBJ2-2; D not resolved. From germline, CDR1 is SGHTA and CDR2 FQGTGA. The CDR3 is made up of 14 amino acids. V lost 5 bases to trimming and J lost 7 bases, with 14 bases between them.